Below, 24 T cell receptor beta chains from the same sample are listed, as sequenced in a study of cytomegalovirus exposure and HLA in healthy donors. 13 Jbeta primers and 60 Vbeta primers were used for the PCR. Using immunoSEQ multiplex PCR, the repertoire was profiled, and TCRdb retains in-frame clones only, with some absent. The sample contains 150,000 to 200,000 clones, around 75% of which appear only once. The sequenced material came from PBMCs. Receptor source: a human donor in good health.

The J gene is TRBJ1-1, the V gene TRBV27, with D perhaps TRBD1 (6 bases). The CDR3 is 14 amino acids. Per germline, CDR1 MNHEY and CDR2 SMNVEV (reference sequence). V lost 5 bases, J lost 1 base, and 11 bases lay in between. CDR3 sequence: CASSHGQRNTEAFF. The DNA of the CDR3 is TGTGCCAGCAGTCACGGACAGAGGAACACTGAAGCTTTCTTT.

V and J are TRBV19 and TRBJ1-2, with D possibly being TRBD1 (6 bases). V was pared by 2 bases and J by 0 bases, with 10 bases between. This CDR3 has 15 residues. Germline values: CDR1 LNHDA, CDR2 SQIVND (reference sequence). The CDR3 reads CASSIRDTTNYGYTF. CDR3 bases: TGTGCCAGTAGTATAAGGGACACTACTAACTATGGCTACACCTTC.

The V gene is TRBV6-4, the J gene TRBJ1-5, with a weak D call TRBD1 (6 bases). V was clipped by 5 bases and J by 4 bases, with 9 bases between them. Germline V lookup: CDR1 MRHNA, CDR2 SNTAGT. This CDR3 has 13 amino acids. The CDR3 protein is CASSQGWNQPQHF. The CDR3 DNA reads as TGTGCCAGCAGTCAGGGGTGGAATCAGCCCCAGCATTTT.

On this clone itself: The junction and the germline gene differ at one end; a read error may be behind it. This sequence joins TRBV5-6 and TRBJ1-2; D is unresolved. The CDR3 loop spans 16 amino acids. Germline V gives CDR1 SGHDT, CDR2 YYEEEE. CDR3 nucleotides: TGTGCCGGCAGCTTGGTTCCGAGAAAAGCTAACTATGGCTACACCTTC. It yields the protein CAGSLVPRKANYGYTF.

The rearrangement uses TRBV2 and TRBJ2-3; TRBD1 matches at 9 bases. The CDR3 is 15 amino acids. Germline V gives CDR1 SNHLY, CDR2 FYNNEI. V trimming: 8 bases; J trimming: 2 bases; junction bases outside the gene matches: 8. CDR3 residues: CASHEDRGSTDTQYF. Here the CDR3 DNA reads TGTGCCAGCCACGAGGACAGGGGATCCACAGATACGCAGTATTTT.

The J gene is TRBJ1-2, the V gene TRBV7-2; a weak D match, TRBD1 (6 bases). Germline-derived CDR1 and CDR2 are SGHTA and FQGNSA. CDR3 length: 15 residues. Trimming stripped 3 bases from V and 1 base from J, with 12 bases between. This CDR3 is CASSLGHPINYGYTF. CDR3 sequence (DNA): TGTGCCAGCAGCTTGGGACACCCCATTAACTATGGCTACACCTTC. The full variable domain, its missing parts supplied by reference TRBV7-2 and TRBJ1-2, is GAGVSQSPSNKVTEKGKDVELRCDPISGHTALYWYRQSLGQGLEFLIYFQGNSAPDKSGLPSDRFSAERTGGSVSTLTIQRTQQEDSAVYLCASSLGHPINYGYTFGSGTRLTVV.

J is TRBJ1-2 and V is TRBV2; a possible D gene is TRBD1 (6 bases). The CDR3 extends over 14 amino acids. Germline V gene lookup returns CDR1 SNHLY and CDR2 FYNNEI. V was trimmed by 1 base and J by 4 bases, leaving 10 bases between them. As DNA, the CDR3 is TGTGCCAGCAGTGAAGGGGGGCGAAGCTATGGCTACACCTTC. This encodes CASSEGGRSYGYTF.

The rearrangement uses TRBV4-3 and TRBJ1-1, with 12 bases identical to TRBD1. CDR1 LGHNA and CDR2 YSLEER come from the germline V gene. This CDR3 has 16 amino acids. Unmatched junction bases numbered 6, after V lost 4 bases and J lost 3 bases. This chain's CDR3 is CASSRGTGGTDTEAFF. Written as DNA, the CDR3 is TGCGCCAGCAGCCGGGGGACAGGGGGCACAGACACTGAAGCTTTCTTT.

The CDR3 sequence is CASSRLAGAYQETQYF. CDR3 nucleotide sequence: TGTGCCAGCAGTCGACTAGCGGGGGCGTACCAAGAGACCCAGTACTTC. The rearrangement joins TRBV6-6 to TRBJ2-5; 12 bases map to TRBD2. In germline, CDR1 is MNHNY, CDR2 SVGAGI (reference sequence). V dropped 5 bases and J dropped 0; count of bases not matched to a gene: 4. The CDR3 covers 16 residues.

The chain is built from TRBV5-4 and TRBJ2-2; D is uncertain. V lost 0 bases to trimming and J lost 1 base, with 13 bases between them. Germline lookup yields CDR1 SGHNT and CDR2 YYREEE (reference sequence). CDR3 size: 17 residues. The CDR3 coding sequence is TGTGCCAGCAGCTTGGGCGACACTTTAGTGAACACCGGGGAGCTGTTTTTT. Protein sequence: CASSLGDTLVNTGELFF.

The chain carries TRBV7-2 and TRBJ2-5; 7 nucleotides match TRBD2. The ends lost 8 bases at V and 7 bases at J; junction bases unmatched: 7. The germline V gene has CDR1 SGHTA and CDR2 FQGNSA. The CDR3 loop spans 12 amino acids. CDR3 amino acids: CASAWKRGTQYF. DNA of the CDR3: TGTGCCAGCGCGTGGAAGCGGGGGACCCAGTACTTC.

V is TRBV7-8 and J is TRBJ2-6, with 12 bases that match TRBD1. The CDR3 totals 18 residues. With 0 bases clipped from V and 1 base from J, the junction kept 1 base outside the gene matches. The germline V gene has CDR1 SGHVS and CDR2 FQNEAQ. CDR3 in DNA: TGTGCCAGCAGCTTAGCGGGACAGGGGGCGTCTGGGGCCAACGTCCTGACTTTC. It codes for CASSLAGQGASGANVLTF.

V and J are TRBV2 and TRBJ1-2; no clear D gene. There are 15 residues in the CDR3. V dropped 4 bases and J dropped 4 bases, with 16 bases sitting between them. Germline V gene data show CDR1 as SNHLY and CDR2 as FYNNEI. CDR3 coding DNA: TGTGCCAGCAGTGCGACGAGGGCGGATGCCTATGGCTACACCTTC. Its translation is CASSATRADAYGYTF.

The rearrangement joins TRBV25-1 to TRBJ1-1; D remains ambiguous. CDR3 length: 13 amino acids. Per the germline V gene, CDR1 is MGHDK and CDR2 is SYGVNS. Trimming took 2 bases from V and 2 from J, leaving 6 bases between them. Written as DNA, the CDR3 is TGTGCCAGCAGTGAAGCGGGAAACACTGAAGCTTTCTTT. Amino acid sequence: CASSEAGNTEAFF.

This chain uses TRBV2 with TRBJ2-7; no firm D call. The CDR3 is 11 residues long. V lost 4 bases and J 3 bases, leaving 4 bases between the germline ends. Germline lookup yields CDR1 SNHLY and CDR2 FYNNEI. The CDR3 DNA sequence: TGTGCCAGCAGTGGTTACTACGAGCAGTACTTC. It encodes CASSGYYEQYF.

V usage is TRBV28 and J usage is TRBJ1-2; a weak D match, TRBD1 (6 bases). CDR3 length: 14 amino acids. Trimming stripped 5 bases from V and 8 bases from J, with 18 bases between. Per germline, CDR1 MDHEN and CDR2 SYDVKM. This CDR3 is CASSTSAKGGGYTF. CDR3 coding DNA: TGTGCCAGCAGTACCTCGGCCAAGGGGGGGGGCTACACCTTC.

This clone was detected only once. The chain joins TRBV6-5 to TRBJ2-3, with TRBD1 matching 7 bases. The CDR3 extends over 14 amino acids. Germline lookup yields CDR1 MNHEY and CDR2 SVGAGI. Unmatched junction bases numbered 6, after V lost 2 bases and J lost 7 bases. In nucleotides, the CDR3 is TGTGCCAGCAGTTACAGGGGGCGCAGAAATACGCAGTATTTT. This sequence encodes CASSYRGRRNTQYF.

The V and J genes are TRBV6-1 and TRBJ2-5, with no clear D. This CDR3 is built from 15 residues. Germline CDR1 MNHNS, CDR2 SASEGT. Trimming left V 2 bases short and J 5 bases short, with 15 bases between. The CDR3 coding sequence is TGTGCCAGCAGTGAATACAAGGTAGTCGGGGAGACCCAGTACTTC. Amino acids: CASSEYKVVGETQYF.

The chain uses TRBV7-9 and TRBJ1-1; no clear D. This CDR3 is 14 amino acids long. The V and J ends lost 1 base and 12 bases respectively, with 18 bases between them. Germline loops: CDR1 SEHNR, CDR2 FQNEAQ (reference sequence). CDR3 loop: CASSLGRGHGDSFF. The CDR3 DNA is TGTGCCAGCAGCTTAGGCCGAGGGCACGGTGATTCTTTCTTT.

The chain combines TRBV27 with TRBJ2-6; TRBD1 agrees at 9 bases. V shed 5 bases and J 4 bases; nucleotides not matched to a gene: 9. Germline CDR1 MNHEY, CDR2 SMNVEV (reference sequence). The CDR3 runs 17 residues. The CDR3 DNA reads TGTGCCAGCAGTATGACAGGGACAGGGTCCGGGGCCAACGTCCTGACTTTC. This translates into CASSMTGTGSGANVLTF.

The V and J genes are TRBV5-6 and TRBJ1-2, with D hard to call. CDR3 length equals 16 residues. From germline, CDR1 is SGHDT and CDR2 YYEEEE. V shed 1 base and J shed 2 bases, with 15 bases lying between them. The CDR3 DNA reads TGTGCCAGCAGCTTGTATATGAGGGTAATAAACTATGGCTACACCTTC. The encoded protein is CASSLYMRVINYGYTF.

This clone showed up just a few times. This chain connects TRBV4-1 to TRBJ2-3, with 12 positions matching TRBD2. CDR3 length: 15 residues. Germline CDR1 is MGHRA and CDR2 is YSYEKL. V lost 5 bases to trimming and J lost 2 bases; unmatched junction nucleotides: 2. CDR3 in DNA: TGCGCCAGCAGCAGACTAGCGGGGGTCACAGATACGCAGTATTTT. This translates into CASSRLAGVTDTQYF.

J is TRBJ2-1 and V is TRBV5-4; maybe TRBD1 (6 bases). CDR1 is SGHNT and CDR2 is YYREEE in the germline V gene (reference sequence). There are 13 residues in the CDR3. The V gene lost 7 bases and the J gene lost 9 bases, with 17 bases spanning the gap. CDR3 sequence reads: CASYRETGSEQFF. The DNA of the CDR3 is TGTGCCAGCTACAGGGAAACGGGAAGTGAGCAGTTCTTC.

The chain employs TRBV5-1 and TRBJ2-3; 8 bases are shared with TRBD1. Germline values: CDR1 SGHRS, CDR2 YFSETQ. With V trimmed by 1 base and J by 5 bases, 6 bases remained unmatched. This CDR3 has 15 residues. CDR3 protein: CASSLQGAVEDTQYF. The CDR3 DNA reads TGCGCCAGCAGCTTGCAGGGGGCAGTGGAAGATACGCAGTATTTT. Combining the CDR3 with reference TRBV5-1 and TRBJ2-3 gives the whole variable domain KAGVTQTPRYLIKTRGQQVTLSCSPISGHRSVSWYQQTPGQGLQFLFEYFSETQRNKGNFPGRFSGRQFSNSRSEMNVSTLELGDSALYLCASSLQGAVEDTQYFGPGTRLTVL.